What follows is one TCR beta chain and its context. The junction had 14 bases not matched to a gene; V was cut back by 6 bases and J by 8 bases. CDR1 and CDR2 from the germline V gene are SGHRS and YFSETQ. This CDR3 contains 16 residues. The entry originates in a study of T-cell memory formation after mild COVID-19. Using constant-segment primers, 5'RACE produced TCR alpha and TCR beta cDNA libraries carrying sample barcodes and UMIs. TCRdb re-called the 5' RACE reads with MiXCR, one entry per CDR3 protein. This repertoire shows roughly 410,000 distinct CDR3 sequences, 24% found once; its top ten account for roughly 9.7%.

V and J are TRBV5-1 and TRBJ2-2; 9 bases map to TRBD2. The sequenced material came from PBMCs or a T cell subset sorted from them (not recorded which). The TCR was taken from an adult woman who had mild COVID-19 (a few samples of this study predate the infection). Cell type and time point are not known. The CDR3 DNA is TGCGCCAGCACCGCAATAGCGGGGGTCACACTAGGGGAGCTGTTTTTT. Its protein product is CASTAIAGVTLGELFF.